The 30 T cell receptor beta chains below all came from one sample that was sequenced in a study of cytomegalovirus exposure and HLA in healthy donors. The PCR used 60 Vbeta and 13 Jbeta primers. Clones were sequenced by immunoSEQ multiplex PCR, and TCRdb holds only the in-frame ones, with some missing. The sample lists more than 95,000 clones; approximately 80% were seen once. Sequencing input: PBMCs. The receptors come from a woman aged 40 to 55 in good health and CMV-seropositive.

The chain couples TRBV30 to TRBJ2-2; D is ambiguous. The V end lost 2 bases, the J end lost 4 bases, and 5 bases lay between the germline ends. The CDR3 is 12 amino acids. Germline loops: CDR1 GTSNPN, CDR2 SVGIG (reference sequence). This chain's CDR3 is CAWSPGTGELFF. CDR3 nucleotide sequence: TGTGCCTGGAGTCCGGGCACCGGGGAGCTGTTTTTT. The full variable domain, in which reference TRBV30 and TRBJ2-2 provide the parts outside the CDR3, is SQTIHQWPATLVQPVGSPLSLECTVEGTSNPNLYWYRQAAGRGLQLLFYSVGIGQISSEVPQNLSASRPQDRQFILSSKKLLLSDSGFYLCAWSPGTGELFFGEGSRLTVL.

V and J are TRBV4-1 and TRBJ2-7, with 8 bases matching TRBD2. V gave up 0 bases and J gave up 2 bases; unmatched junction bases: 3. Germline V gene data show CDR1 as MGHRA and CDR2 as YSYEKL. The CDR3 runs to 15 residues. In DNA form, the CDR3 reads TGCGCCAGCAGCCAAGAAACCGGGGGGGCCTACGAGCAGTACTTC. This encodes CASSQETGGAYEQYF.

This sequence joins TRBV9 and TRBJ1-3; possibly TRBD1 for D (6 bases). The CDR3 extends over 15 amino acids. CDR1 is SGDLS, CDR2 YYNGEE, per germline. V lost 3 bases and J lost 0, with 10 bases in between. In DNA, the CDR3 is TGTGCCAGCAGCGGCGGGGGGCTCTCTGGAAACACCATATATTTT. This codes for CASSGGGLSGNTIYF.

The chain couples TRBV6-5 to TRBJ2-2; D is ambiguous. Trimming pared 6 bases from V and 4 bases from J, leaving 12 bases between. Germline CDR1 reads MNHEY; CDR2 reads SVGAGI. This CDR3 region has 14 residues. Here the CDR3 reads CASRFRGRTGELFF. The CDR3 coding sequence is TGTGCCAGCAGGTTTCGCGGCCGCACCGGGGAGCTGTTTTTT.

The genes are TRBV18 and TRBJ2-7, with D unresolved. Trimming took off 2 bases at V and 0 bases at J, with 8 bases between the two ends. The CDR3 is 14 residues long. The germline gives CDR1 KGHSH, CDR2 LQKENI. This CDR3 reads CASSPSGSSYEQYF. The CDR3 bases are TGTGCCAGCTCACCATCGGGTAGCTCCTACGAGCAGTACTTC.

This rearrangement joins TRBV5-4 to TRBJ1-2; no definite D call. In germline, CDR1 is SGHNT, CDR2 YYREEE (reference sequence). CDR3 length: 13 residues. Trimming stripped 0 bases from V and 5 bases from J, with 8 bases between. CDR3 nucleotide sequence: TGTGCCAGCAGCTTGGAATCCAAATATGGCTACACCTTC. The encoded protein is CASSLESKYGYTF.

The chain joins TRBV7-3 to TRBJ2-3; D may be TRBD1 (6 bases). The CDR3 totals 16 residues. CDR1 is SGHTA and CDR2 is FQGTGA in the germline V gene. V was pared by 1 base and J by 4 bases, with 15 bases between. Here the CDR3 DNA reads TGTGCCAGCAGCTTAATGCCACAGGGTAGGGCAGATACGCAGTATTTT. As protein: CASSLMPQGRADTQYF.

This clone was seen a single time. The chain employs TRBV11-2 and TRBJ2-5; the D is unclear. V was cut by 6 bases and J by 7 bases, with 12 bases left in between. Germline V gives CDR1 SGHAT, CDR2 FQNNGV. The CDR3 contains 12 residues. The CDR3 sequence: CASSPGVGTQYF. DNA of the CDR3: TGTGCCAGCAGTCCTGGAGTAGGGACCCAGTACTTC.

This clone showed up just once. The CDR3 loop reads CASSLSNRDYHNEQFF. In DNA, the CDR3 is TGTGCCAGCAGTTTATCGAACCGGGACTACCACAATGAGCAGTTCTTC. This chain connects TRBV27 to TRBJ2-1, with 7 positions matching TRBD2. With V trimmed by 0 bases and J by 5 bases, 7 bases remained unmatched. The CDR3 consists of 16 residues. Germline V gives CDR1 MNHEY, CDR2 SMNVEV (reference sequence).

The chain carries TRBV2 and TRBJ2-5, with 9 bases identical to TRBD1. The J call may not be correct, given that the DNA end is closer to TRBJ2-7. The CDR3 contains 13 residues. The germline gives CDR1 SNHLY, CDR2 FYNNEI. The CDR3 bases are TGTGCCAGCAGTGTGGACAGGGGTTACGAGCAGTACTTC. This codes for CASSVDRGYEQYF.

The rearrangement joins TRBV19 to TRBJ2-5; 10 bases are a match to TRBD2. V shed 4 bases, J shed 5 bases, and the junction held 7 bases outside the gene matches. Germline lookup yields CDR1 LNHDA and CDR2 SQIVND (reference sequence). The CDR3 sequence is 15 residues long. This CDR3 is CASSTRAGGVETQYF. CDR3 bases: TGTGCCAGTAGTACCCGAGCGGGAGGGGTGGAGACCCAGTACTTC.

This rearrangement joins TRBV7-9 to TRBJ2-3, with D possibly being TRBD2 (5 bases). The CDR3 runs 13 residues. V shed 5 bases and J shed 3 bases, with 9 bases lying between them. Germline V gene lookup returns CDR1 SEHNR and CDR2 FQNEAQ (reference sequence). This CDR3 is CASSGGGTDTQYF. The DNA for the CDR3 is TGTGCCAGCAGCGGAGGTGGGACAGATACGCAGTATTTT.

This clone appeared a few times. The chain joins TRBV11-2 to TRBJ2-7; weak D call: TRBD2 (7 bases). Germline lookup yields CDR1 SGHAT and CDR2 FQNNGV. The CDR3 runs to 15 residues. V was cut by 8 bases and J by 5 bases, with 22 bases left in between. The DNA for the CDR3 is TGTGCCAGCCAAACGGGGGCGGGAGCATGGCACGAGCAGTACTTC. Translation gives CASQTGAGAWHEQYF.

V usage is TRBV30 and J usage is TRBJ1-1; D is perhaps TRBD1 (5 bases). The CDR3 is made up of 14 amino acids. Germline V gene lookup returns CDR1 GTSNPN and CDR2 SVGIG (reference sequence). Trimming stripped 2 bases from V and 2 bases from J, with 12 bases between. The DNA for the CDR3 is TGTGCCTGGAGTAGGGGCTCCTTCAACACTGAAGCTTTCTTT. Its protein is CAWSRGSFNTEAFF. The full variable domain, with the rest looked up from reference TRBV30 and TRBJ1-1, is SQTIHQWPATLVQPVGSPLSLECTVEGTSNPNLYWYRQAAGRGLQLLFYSVGIGQISSEVPQNLSASRPQDRQFILSSKKLLLSDSGFYLCAWSRGSFNTEAFFGQGTRLTVV.

DNA of the CDR3: TGTGCCAGCAGCTTAACTAGGGCCCAAGAGACCCAGTACTTC. Its protein is CASSLTRAQETQYF. V gene TRBV7-9 combines with J gene TRBJ2-5; possible D gene TRBD2, 5 bases. The germline V and J ends were trimmed by 2 bases and 1 base, with 8 bases remaining between them. The germline CDR1 and CDR2 sequences are SEHNR and FQNEAQ (reference sequence). The CDR3 is 14 residues long.

Written as DNA, the CDR3 is TGCGCCAGCAGTGAGCCTAAAAGCACAGATACGCAGTATTTT. This sequence encodes CASSEPKSTDTQYF. J is TRBJ2-3 and V is TRBV10-1, with D unclear. Trimming removed 2 bases at V and 0 bases at J, with 6 bases between. The CDR3 is 14 amino acids. Germline assignment: CDR1 WNHNN and CDR2 SYGVQD (reference sequence).

The chain carries TRBV28 and TRBJ1-1; TRBD1 aligns across 9 bases. Germline V gives CDR1 MDHEN, CDR2 SYDVKM. The CDR3 length is 15 residues. J was trimmed by 0 bases and V by 7 bases; bases with no gene match: 6. The CDR3 loop is CASTQDRGLNTEAFF. The CDR3 bases are TGTGCCAGCACTCAGGACAGGGGCCTGAACACTGAAGCTTTCTTT.

The chain uses TRBV11-2 and TRBJ2-2; TRBD2 agrees at 11 bases. Per germline, CDR1 SGHAT and CDR2 FQNNGV. The trim removed 5 bases at V and 4 bases at J, leaving 9 bases unmatched. The CDR3 spans 17 residues. Here the CDR3 DNA reads TGTGCCAGCAGCGGGGCGCGACTAGCGGGATTCACCGGGGAGCTGTTTTTT. It is translated as CASSGARLAGFTGELFF.

The J gene is TRBJ2-5, the V gene TRBV2; 11 nucleotides align to TRBD2. Germline lookup yields CDR1 SNHLY and CDR2 FYNNEI. The CDR3 has 15 residues. With 7 bases clipped from V and 7 bases from J, the junction kept 11 bases outside the gene matches. CDR3 sequence: CASNPGTSGWGTQYF. In DNA, the CDR3 is TGTGCCAGCAATCCCGGGACTAGCGGTTGGGGGACCCAGTACTTC.

The count of this clone is one. J is TRBJ1-2 and V is TRBV28; 7 bases match TRBD1. Germline-derived CDR1 and CDR2 are MDHEN and SYDVKM. V was clipped by 5 bases and J by 1 base; unmatched bases: 4. The CDR3 is made up of 14 amino acids. The CDR3 here is CASSLGQVNYGYTF. The CDR3 coding sequence is TGTGCCAGCAGTCTAGGACAGGTTAACTATGGCTACACCTTC.

The rearrangement uses TRBV9 and TRBJ2-7; D gene ambiguous. V lost 2 bases and J 0 bases, leaving 9 bases between the germline ends. Germline assignment: CDR1 SGDLS and CDR2 YYNGEE. The CDR3 totals 14 residues. The CDR3 sequence is CASSVGLSSYEQYF. CDR3 in DNA: TGTGCCAGCAGCGTCGGGTTGAGCTCCTACGAGCAGTACTTC.

The V call is TRBV18, the J call TRBJ1-5; D call uncertain. The V end lost 4 bases, the J end lost 1 base, and 11 bases lay between the germline ends. Germline V lookup: CDR1 KGHSH, CDR2 LQKENI. The length of the CDR3 is 15 residues. CDR3 protein: CASSLYSGSNQPQHF. CDR3 nucleotide sequence: TGTGCCAGCTCACTTTATTCCGGGAGCAATCAGCCCCAGCATTTT.

This clone was counted only a few times. The rearrangement uses TRBV11-2 and TRBJ2-3; 9 bases are shared with TRBD2. The CDR3 totals 16 residues. Per the germline V gene, CDR1 is SGHAT and CDR2 is FQNNGV. The J segment lost 6 bases and the V segment lost 7 bases, leaving 14 bases of the junction unmatched. Here the CDR3 DNA reads TGTGCCAGCACCCCCCGGGCGGGAGGGTTTTCGGATACGCAGTATTTT. Protein product: CASTPRAGGFSDTQYF.

This chain links TRBV7-2 with TRBJ2-1; 11 bases line up with TRBD2. The CDR3 totals 15 residues. V gave up 3 bases and J gave up 10 bases; unmatched junction bases: 8. Germline V gives CDR1 SGHTA, CDR2 FQGNSA. The CDR3 loop reads CASSFLGVAGGEQFF. CDR3 bases: TGTGCCAGCAGCTTCCTTGGAGTAGCGGGAGGGGAGCAGTTCTTC.

The chain combines TRBV27 with TRBJ1-5, with D maybe TRBD1 (6 bases). Germline-derived CDR1 and CDR2 are MNHEY and SMNVEV (reference sequence). The CDR3 runs 14 residues. V was clipped by 4 bases and J by 11 bases, with 18 bases between them. CDR3 DNA: TGTGCCAGCAGTTCACAGGGACGGAACCAGGCCCAGCATTTT. Amino acid sequence: CASSSQGRNQAQHF.

A note on this clone: In the same sample, other DNA sequences code for this CDR3. The chain combines TRBV27 with TRBJ2-1; TRBD2 is a possible D gene (6 bases). Germline V gives CDR1 MNHEY, CDR2 SMNVEV (reference sequence). The V end lost 4 bases, the J end lost 0 bases, and 10 bases lay between the germline ends. This CDR3 contains 15 residues. The CDR3 loop reads CASSSRDSSYNEQFF. The DNA for the CDR3 is TGTGCCAGCAGTTCCAGGGACTCCTCCTACAATGAGCAGTTCTTC.

Notes on this clone: The sample has other DNA sequences that encode this CDR3 too. J is TRBJ1-1 and V is TRBV5-1, with 10 bases that match TRBD1. V was clipped by 3 bases and J by 6 bases; unmatched bases: 5. Per the germline V gene, CDR1 is SGHRS and CDR2 is YFSETQ. This CDR3 is 14 amino acids long. CDR3 protein: CASSWGQGRAEAFF. The CDR3 DNA reads TGCGCCAGCAGCTGGGGACAGGGGAGGGCTGAAGCTTTCTTT.

The gene calls are TRBV27 and TRBJ2-7, with D possibly TRBD1 on 6 matching bases. V lost 3 bases and J 2 bases, leaving 11 bases between the germline ends. This CDR3 is 14 amino acids long. Germline-derived CDR1 and CDR2 are MNHEY and SMNVEV (reference sequence). CDR3 bases: TGTGCCAGCAGTTTTCACCGGGACACCTACGAGCAGTACTTC. As protein: CASSFHRDTYEQYF.

The rearrangement links TRBV19 to TRBJ2-5, with D tentatively TRBD1 (5 bases). Germline lookup yields CDR1 LNHDA and CDR2 SQIVND (reference sequence). Trimming stripped 8 bases from V and 6 bases from J, with 19 bases between. The CDR3 contains 14 residues. In nucleotides, the CDR3 is TGTGCCAGTTCCAAAGAGCAGGGCGGCAAGACCCAGTACTTC. Amino acid sequence: CASSKEQGGKTQYF.

This clone is a singleton in its sample. The gene calls are TRBV2 and TRBJ2-1, with 7 bases fitting TRBD2. The CDR3 extends over 16 amino acids. Germline lookup yields CDR1 SNHLY and CDR2 FYNNEI. Unmatched junction bases numbered 7, after V lost 2 bases and J lost 3 bases. CDR3 coding DNA: TGTGCCAGCAGTGAAATGGGGGGGGGAGGCTACAATGAGCAGTTCTTC. It is translated as CASSEMGGGGYNEQFF.